This TCR beta chain derives from a study of T cell responses to AZD1222 COVID-19 vaccine. On the study more broadly: Samples with a second dose at about 4 or about 12 weeks were pooled together. Overall study findings and caveats: Spike-wide vaccine-associated CD4 TCRs dominated at 160-218 and 743-854. Baseline seropositivity characterized only a handful of AZD1222 recipients.

In regard to this clone: Its antigen is not known.

Here immunoSEQ multiplex PCR was the method, and the copy in TCRdb shows in-frame clones only, minus some. The table has around 100,000 clones, more than 85% seen once. J gave up 6 bases and V 4 bases, and 3 bases lay outside the gene matches. The CDR3 totals 13 residues. Per germline, CDR1 SGHVS and CDR2 FNYEAQ. The TCR comes from an adult in good health. The sequencing here drew on peripheral blood, taken on day 0 of AZD1222 vaccination. This chain uses TRBV7-6 with TRBJ2-3; TRBD1 matches 8 bases. The CDR3 DNA follows: TGTGCCAGCAGCTCCGACAGGGGTGATACGCAGTATTTT. Protein: CASSSDRGDTQYF.